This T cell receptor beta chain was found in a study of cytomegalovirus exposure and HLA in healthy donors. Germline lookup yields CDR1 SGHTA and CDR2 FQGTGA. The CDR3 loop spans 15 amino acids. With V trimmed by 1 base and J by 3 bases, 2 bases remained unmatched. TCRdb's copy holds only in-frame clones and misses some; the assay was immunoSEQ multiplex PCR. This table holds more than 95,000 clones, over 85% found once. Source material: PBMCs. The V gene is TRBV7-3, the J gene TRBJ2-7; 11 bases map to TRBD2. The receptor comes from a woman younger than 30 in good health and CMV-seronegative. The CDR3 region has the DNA TGTGCCAGCAGCTTAAGTACTAGCGGGAGCTACGAGCAGTACTTC. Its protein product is CASSLSTSGSYEQYF.